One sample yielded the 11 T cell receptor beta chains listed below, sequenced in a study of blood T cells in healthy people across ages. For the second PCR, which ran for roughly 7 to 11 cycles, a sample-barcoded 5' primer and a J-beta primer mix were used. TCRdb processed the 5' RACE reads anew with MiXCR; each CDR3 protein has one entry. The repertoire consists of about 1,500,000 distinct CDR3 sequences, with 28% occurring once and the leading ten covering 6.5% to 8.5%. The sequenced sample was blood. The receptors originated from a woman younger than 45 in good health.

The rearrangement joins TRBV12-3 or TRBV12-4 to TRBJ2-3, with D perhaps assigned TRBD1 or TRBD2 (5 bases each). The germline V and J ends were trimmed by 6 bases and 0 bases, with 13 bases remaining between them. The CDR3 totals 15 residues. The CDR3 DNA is TGTGCCAGCAGCCAGGGACGGTTGAGCACAGATACGCAGTATTTT. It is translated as CASSQGRLSTDTQYF.

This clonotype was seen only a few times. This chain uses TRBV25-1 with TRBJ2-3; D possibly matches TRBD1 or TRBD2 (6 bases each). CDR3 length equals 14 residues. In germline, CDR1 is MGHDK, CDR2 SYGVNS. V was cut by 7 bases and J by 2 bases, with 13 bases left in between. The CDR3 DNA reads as TGTGCCAGCACCCTAGGGGGGCACACAGATACGCAGTATTTT. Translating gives CASTLGGHTDTQYF.

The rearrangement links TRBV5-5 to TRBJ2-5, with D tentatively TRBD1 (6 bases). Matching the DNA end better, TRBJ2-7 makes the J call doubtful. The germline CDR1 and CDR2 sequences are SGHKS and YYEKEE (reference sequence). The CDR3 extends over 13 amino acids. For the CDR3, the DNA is TGTGCCAGCAGCTCAACAGGGCATGGCGAGCAGTACTTC. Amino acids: CASSSTGHGEQYF.

This CDR3 reads CASSWTARSSPLHF. CDR3 DNA: TGTGCCAGCAGTTGGACAGCCCGCTCTTCACCCCTCCACTTT. The rearrangement joins TRBV12-3 or TRBV12-4 to TRBJ1-6; perhaps TRBD1 as D (6 bases). V shed 4 bases and J shed 9 bases, with 13 bases lying between them. CDR3 size: 14 residues.

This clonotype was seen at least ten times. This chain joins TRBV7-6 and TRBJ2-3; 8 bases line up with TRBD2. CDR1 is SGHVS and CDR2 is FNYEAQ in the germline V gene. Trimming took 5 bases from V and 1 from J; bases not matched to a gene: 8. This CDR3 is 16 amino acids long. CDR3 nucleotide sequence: TGTGCCAGCAGCCGACGGACTAGCAGCCGCACAGATACGCAGTATTTT. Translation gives CASSRRTSSRTDTQYF.

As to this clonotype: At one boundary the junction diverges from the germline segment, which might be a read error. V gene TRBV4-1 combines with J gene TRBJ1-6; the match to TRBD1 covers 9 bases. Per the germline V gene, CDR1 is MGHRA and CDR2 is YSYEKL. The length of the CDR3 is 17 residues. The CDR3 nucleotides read TGCACCAGCAGCCAAGTGGTTTACAGGGGGCGAAATTCACCCCTCCACTTT. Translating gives CTSSQVVYRGRNSPLHF.

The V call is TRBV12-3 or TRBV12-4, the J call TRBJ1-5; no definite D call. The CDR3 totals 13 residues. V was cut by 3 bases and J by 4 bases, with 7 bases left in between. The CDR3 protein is CASSLGINQPQHF. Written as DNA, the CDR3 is TGTGCCAGCAGTTTGGGTATAAATCAGCCCCAGCATTTT.

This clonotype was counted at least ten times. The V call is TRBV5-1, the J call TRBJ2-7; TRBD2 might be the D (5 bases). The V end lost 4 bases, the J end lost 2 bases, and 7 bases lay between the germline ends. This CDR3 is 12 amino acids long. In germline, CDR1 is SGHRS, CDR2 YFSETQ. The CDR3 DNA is TGCGCCAGCAGCAGGGAGCCCTACGAGCAGTACTTC. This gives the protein CASSREPYEQYF.

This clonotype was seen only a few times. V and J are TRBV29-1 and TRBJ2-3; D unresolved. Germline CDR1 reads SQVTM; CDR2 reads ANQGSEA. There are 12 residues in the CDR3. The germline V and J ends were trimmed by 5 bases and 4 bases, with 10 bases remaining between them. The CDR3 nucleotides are TGCAGCGTTACTCCCTTTCCAGATACGCAGTATTTT. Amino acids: CSVTPFPDTQYF.

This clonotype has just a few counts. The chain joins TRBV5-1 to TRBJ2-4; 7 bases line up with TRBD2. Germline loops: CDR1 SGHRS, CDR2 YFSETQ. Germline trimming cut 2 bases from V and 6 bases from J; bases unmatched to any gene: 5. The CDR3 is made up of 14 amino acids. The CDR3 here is CASSFAGEPNIQYF. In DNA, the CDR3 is TGCGCCAGCAGCTTTGCGGGGGAGCCAAACATTCAGTACTTC.

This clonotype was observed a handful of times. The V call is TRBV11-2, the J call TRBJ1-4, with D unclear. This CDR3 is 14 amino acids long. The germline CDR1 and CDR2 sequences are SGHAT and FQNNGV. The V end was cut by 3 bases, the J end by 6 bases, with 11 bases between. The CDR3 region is CASSFNRRDEKLFF. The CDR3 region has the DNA TGTGCCAGCAGCTTTAACCGGAGGGATGAAAAACTGTTTTTT. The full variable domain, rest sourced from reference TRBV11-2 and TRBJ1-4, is EAGVAQSPRYKIIEKRQSVAFWCNPISGHATLYWYQQILGQGPKLLIQFQNNGVVDDSQLPKDRFSAERLKGVDSTLKIQPAKLEDSAVYLCASSFNRRDEKLFFGSGTQLSVL.